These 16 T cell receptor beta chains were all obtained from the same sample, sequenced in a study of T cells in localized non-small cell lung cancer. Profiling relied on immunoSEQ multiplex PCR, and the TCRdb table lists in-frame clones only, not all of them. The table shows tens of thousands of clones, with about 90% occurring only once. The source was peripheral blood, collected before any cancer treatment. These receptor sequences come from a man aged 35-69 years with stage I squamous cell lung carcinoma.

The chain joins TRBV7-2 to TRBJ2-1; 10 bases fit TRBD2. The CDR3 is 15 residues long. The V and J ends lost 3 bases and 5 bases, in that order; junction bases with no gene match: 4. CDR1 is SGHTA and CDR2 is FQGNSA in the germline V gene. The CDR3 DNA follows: TGTGCCAGCAGCTTCTCTAGCGGGAGTGACAATGAGCAGTTCTTC. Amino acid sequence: CASSFSSGSDNEQFF.

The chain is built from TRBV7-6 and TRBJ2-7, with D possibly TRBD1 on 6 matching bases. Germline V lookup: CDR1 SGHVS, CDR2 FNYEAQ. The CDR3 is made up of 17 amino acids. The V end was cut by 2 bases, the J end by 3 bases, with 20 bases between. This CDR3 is CASSLRDASQGIYEQYF. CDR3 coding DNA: TGTGCCAGCAGCTTACGAGACGCCAGTCAGGGGATCTACGAGCAGTACTTC.

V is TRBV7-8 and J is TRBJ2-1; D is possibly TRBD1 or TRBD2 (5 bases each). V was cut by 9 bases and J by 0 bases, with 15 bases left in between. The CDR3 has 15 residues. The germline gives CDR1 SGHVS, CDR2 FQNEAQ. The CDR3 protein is CASFPGRSSYNEQFF. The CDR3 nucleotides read TGTGCCAGTTTTCCGGGACGTAGCTCCTACAATGAGCAGTTCTTC.

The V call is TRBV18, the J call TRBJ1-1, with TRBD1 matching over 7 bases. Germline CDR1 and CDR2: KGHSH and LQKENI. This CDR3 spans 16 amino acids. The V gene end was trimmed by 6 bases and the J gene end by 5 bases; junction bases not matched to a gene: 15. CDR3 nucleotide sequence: TGTGCCAGCTCCCCCGTTACAGGGGCGCCGGGGACTGAAGCTTTCTTT. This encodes CASSPVTGAPGTEAFF.

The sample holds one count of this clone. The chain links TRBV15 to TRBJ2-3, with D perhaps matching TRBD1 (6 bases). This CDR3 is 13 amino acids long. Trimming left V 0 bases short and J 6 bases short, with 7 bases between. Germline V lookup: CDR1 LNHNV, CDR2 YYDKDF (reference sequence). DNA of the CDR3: TGTGCCACCAGCAGAGAAACAGGGGATACGCAGTATTTT. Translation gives CATSRETGDTQYF.

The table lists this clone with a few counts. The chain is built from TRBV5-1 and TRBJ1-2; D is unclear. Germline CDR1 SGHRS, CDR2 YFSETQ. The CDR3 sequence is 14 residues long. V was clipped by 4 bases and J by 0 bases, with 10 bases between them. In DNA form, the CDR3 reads TGCGCCAGCAGCCCCACGGCTGCTAACTATGGCTACACCTTC. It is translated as CASSPTAANYGYTF. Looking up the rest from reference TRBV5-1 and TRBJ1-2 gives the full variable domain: KAGVTQTPRYLIKTRGQQVTLSCSPISGHRSVSWYQQTPGQGLQFLFEYFSETQRNKGNFPGRFSGRQFSNSRSEMNVSTLELGDSALYLCASSPTAANYGYTFGSGTRLTVV.

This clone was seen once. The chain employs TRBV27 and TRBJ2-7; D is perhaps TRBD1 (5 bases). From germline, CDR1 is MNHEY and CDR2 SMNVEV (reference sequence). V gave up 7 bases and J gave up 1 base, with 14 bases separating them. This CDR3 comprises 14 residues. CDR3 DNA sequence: TGTGCCAGCACCACAACGACAGCTTCCTACGAGCAGTACTTC. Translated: CASTTTTASYEQYF.

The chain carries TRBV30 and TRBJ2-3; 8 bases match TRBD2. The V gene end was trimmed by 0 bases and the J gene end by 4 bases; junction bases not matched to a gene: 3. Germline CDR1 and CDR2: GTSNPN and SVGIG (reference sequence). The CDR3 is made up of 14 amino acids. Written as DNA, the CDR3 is TGTGCCTGGAGTGTAGCGGGAGTGGCAGATACGCAGTATTTT. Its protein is CAWSVAGVADTQYF.

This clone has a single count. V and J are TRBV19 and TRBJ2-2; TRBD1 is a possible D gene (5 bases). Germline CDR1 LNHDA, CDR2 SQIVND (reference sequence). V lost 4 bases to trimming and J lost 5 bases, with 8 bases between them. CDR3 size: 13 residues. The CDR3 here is CASSTQGTGELFF. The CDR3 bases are TGTGCCAGTAGTACCCAGGGAACCGGGGAGCTGTTTTTT. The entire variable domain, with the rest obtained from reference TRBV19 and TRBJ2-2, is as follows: DGGITQSPKYLFRKEGQNVTLSCEQNLNHDAMYWYRQDPGQGLRLIYYSQIVNDFQKGDIAEGYSVSREKKESFPLTVTSAQKNPTAFYLCASSTQGTGELFFGEGSRLTVL.

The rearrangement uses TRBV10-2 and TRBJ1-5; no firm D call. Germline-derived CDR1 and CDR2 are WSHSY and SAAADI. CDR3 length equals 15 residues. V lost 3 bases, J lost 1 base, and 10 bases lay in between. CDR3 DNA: TGCGCCAGCAGTGATTTAGGGCAAAGCAATCAGCCCCAGCATTTT. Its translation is CASSDLGQSNQPQHF.

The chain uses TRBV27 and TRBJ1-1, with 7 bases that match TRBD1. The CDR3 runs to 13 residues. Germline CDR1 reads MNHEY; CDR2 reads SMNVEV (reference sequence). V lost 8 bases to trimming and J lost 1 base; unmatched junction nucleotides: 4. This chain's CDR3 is CASWGQPNTEAFF. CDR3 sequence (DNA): TGTGCCAGCTGGGGACAGCCGAACACTGAAGCTTTCTTT.

The CDR3 bases are TGTGCCAGCAGCTTTTCGGACAGGGGGCGGGTTGAGCAGTTCTTC. Its protein is CASSFSDRGRVEQFF. The rearrangement uses TRBV5-4 and TRBJ2-1; TRBD1 aligns across 11 bases. The CDR3 is made up of 15 amino acids. With V trimmed by 2 bases and J by 9 bases, 7 bases remained unmatched. Germline V CDR1 and CDR2: SGHNT, YYREEE (reference sequence).

In DNA, the CDR3 is TGTGCCAGCAGCTTAGAGGACAGGTCGTTGCTCGGTGAGCAGTTCTTC. Translation: CASSLEDRSLLGEQFF. J is TRBJ2-1 and V is TRBV11-2; 7 nucleotides align to TRBD1. The CDR3 totals 16 residues. Trimming at V came to 0 bases and at J to 9 bases, leaving 11 bases not matched to a gene. CDR1 SGHAT and CDR2 FQNNGV come from the germline V gene.

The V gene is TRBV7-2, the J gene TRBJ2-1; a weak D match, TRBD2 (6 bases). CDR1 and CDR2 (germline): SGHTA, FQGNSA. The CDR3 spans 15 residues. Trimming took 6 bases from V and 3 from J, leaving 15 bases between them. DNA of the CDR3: TGTGCCAGCAGTCATAGCCCCGGGGGCTACAATGAGCAGTTCTTC. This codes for CASSHSPGGYNEQFF.

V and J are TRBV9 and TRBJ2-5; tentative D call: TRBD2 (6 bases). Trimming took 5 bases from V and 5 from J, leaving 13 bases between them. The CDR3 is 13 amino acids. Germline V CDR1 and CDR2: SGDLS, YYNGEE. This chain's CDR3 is CASSSGVGETQYF. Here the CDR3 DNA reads TGTGCCAGCAGTTCGGGGGTGGGCGAGACCCAGTACTTC.

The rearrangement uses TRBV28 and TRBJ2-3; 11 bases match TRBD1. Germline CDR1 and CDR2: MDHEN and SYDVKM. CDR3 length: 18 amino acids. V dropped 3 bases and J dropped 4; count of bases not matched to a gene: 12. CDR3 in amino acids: CASSLGTGGRGTADTQYF. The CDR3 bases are TGTGCCAGCAGTTTGGGGACAGGGGGAAGGGGCACCGCAGATACGCAGTATTTT.